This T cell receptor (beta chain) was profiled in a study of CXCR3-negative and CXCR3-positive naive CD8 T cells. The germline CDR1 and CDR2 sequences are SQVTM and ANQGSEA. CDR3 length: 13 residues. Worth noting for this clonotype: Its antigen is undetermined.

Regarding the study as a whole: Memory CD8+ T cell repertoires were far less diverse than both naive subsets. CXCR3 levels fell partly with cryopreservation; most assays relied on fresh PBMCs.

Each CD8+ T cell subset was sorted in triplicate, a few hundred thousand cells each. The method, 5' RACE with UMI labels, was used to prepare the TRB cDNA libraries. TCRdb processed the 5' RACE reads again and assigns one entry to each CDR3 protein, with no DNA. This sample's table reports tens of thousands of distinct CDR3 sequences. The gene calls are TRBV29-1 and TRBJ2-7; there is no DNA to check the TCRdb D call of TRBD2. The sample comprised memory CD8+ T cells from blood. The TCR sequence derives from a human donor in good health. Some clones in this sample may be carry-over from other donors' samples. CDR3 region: CSVVLAEDYEQYF.